The entry that follows covers one T cell receptor (beta chain) sequence. Its antigen remains undetermined. Within one base of it there is no much larger clone, and no base qualities were kept. Collaborating institutions collected whole blood in K2EDTA tubes following their own protocols. For TCRbeta analysis, collaborators shipped samples as frozen whole blood, isolated PBMCs, or DNA extracted from either of those sample types. The immunoSEQ Assay, a bias-controlled multiplex PCR, was used to amplify TCRbeta CDR3 regions from genomic DNA. As for the original processing: The number of nucleated cells in each sample was estimated by amplification of reference gene primers within the assay. To quantify the absolute abundance of each unique TCRbeta CDR3 rearrangement, sequence reads were collapsed and filtered. Productive Simpson clonality was computed per sample as the square root of Simpson's diversity index over productive rearrangements. The table was pulled from immuneACCESS by TCRdb, which kept in-frame rearrangements only. Such tables lose some clones; where checked, under half of the loss comes from unresolved V genes, and the rest has no known cause. The V and J calls and the clone size are those of that table, but D and trimming were determined from the DNA. The sample table records some 150,000 clones; around nine tenths of these occur just once. The top ten hold roughly 1.5% of the sample.

The data are from a study of blood T cell repertoires in COVID-19 (TCRdb year 2020). Study-level background: Collaborator samples came from the United States, Italy and Spain and covered acute and convalescent phases of COVID-19. The sample metadata nearly always contained a de-identified subject ID, COVID-19 status, age in years and sex. Samples were obtained from the ongoing ImmuneRACE study (first 160 participants) and from over 1,000 subjects provided by 6 global collaborators. A freely available public database, intended as a resource for researchers studying the immune response to SARS-CoV-2, is where the repertoires were released. The prospective study material was composed of cDNA or gDNA derived from T cells, B-cell-depleted T cells, or PBMCs. Where HLA class I and class II types were available, the types were taken from metadata supplied by the sample provider, not from assay-based typing. The dataset comprised deeply sampled blood TCRbeta repertoires from subjects exposed to, actively infected with, or recovered from COVID-19.

Overall results and qualifications from the work: The quantity of clinical and demographic metadata differed by source and by participant and was supplied without curation.

The CDR3 sequence holds 13 residues, the cysteine and phenylalanine included. Only the CDR3 DNA stays, 39 bases, in frame from base 1. The germline ends are 12 bases apart after V is trimmed by 7 bases and J by 3 bases. The germline V gene specifies SGHTA as CDR1 and FQGNSA as CDR2. The rearrangement joined TRBV7-2 to TRBJ1-2; 6 matching bases give a weak D call of TRBD1. Source material: peripheral blood. This TCR derives from a human donor in a cohort sampled during active COVID-19. The base sequence is TGTGCCAGCAACCCCGGACAGTACTATGGCTACACCTTC. Its product reads: CASNPGQYYGYTF.